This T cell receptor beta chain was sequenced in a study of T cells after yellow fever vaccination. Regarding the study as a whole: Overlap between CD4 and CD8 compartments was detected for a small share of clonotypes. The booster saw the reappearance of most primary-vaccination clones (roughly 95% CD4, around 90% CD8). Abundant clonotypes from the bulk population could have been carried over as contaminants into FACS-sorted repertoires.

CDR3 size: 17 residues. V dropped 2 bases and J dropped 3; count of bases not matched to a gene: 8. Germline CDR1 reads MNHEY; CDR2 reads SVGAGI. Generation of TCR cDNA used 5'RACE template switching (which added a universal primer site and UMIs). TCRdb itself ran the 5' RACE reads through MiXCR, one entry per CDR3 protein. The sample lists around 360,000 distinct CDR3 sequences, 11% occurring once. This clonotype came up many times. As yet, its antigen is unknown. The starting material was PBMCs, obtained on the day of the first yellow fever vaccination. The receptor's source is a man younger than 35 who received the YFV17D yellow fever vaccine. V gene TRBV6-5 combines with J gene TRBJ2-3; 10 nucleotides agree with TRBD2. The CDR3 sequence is CASSYHHLAGGTDTQYF. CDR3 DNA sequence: TGTGCCAGCAGTTACCATCATTTAGCGGGGGGTACAGATACGCAGTATTTT.